This TCR beta chain was sequenced during a study of a mutant IDH1 vaccine in newly diagnosed glioma. At the level of the study: The study gave patients eight vaccinations in weeks 1, 3, 5, 7, 11, 15, 19, 23. Onset of vaccination occurred 4-6 weeks following radiotherapy alone, or with temozolomide cycles. It was radiotherapy, temozolomide, or both that patients received previously, with most receiving both.

Here immunoSEQ multiplex PCR was the method, and the copy in TCRdb shows in-frame clones only, minus some. Of tens of thousands of clones in the sample, around 82% were seen once. In germline, CDR1 is SGHNT, CDR2 YENEEA. The CDR3 runs to 16 residues. V lost 5 bases to trimming and J lost 1 base; unmatched junction nucleotides: 10. Time point indicated: week 23, last vaccination. In the vaccine, a single dose held 300 ug of the mutant IDH1 20-mer peptide, along with topical imiquimod. Every donor had a new WHO grade 3 or 4 astrocytoma that was IDH1-mutant, with loss of nuclear ATRX. About this clone: Antigen: not known.

The input for sequencing was PBMCs, taken from a glioma patient whose treatment included an IDH1 peptide vaccine. V gene TRBV11-3 combines with J gene TRBJ1-1; 7 nucleotides align to TRBD1. This sequence was found in a man between 18 and 29 years old with glioma. The CDR3 loop reads CASSPGTATQNTEAFF. CDR3 nucleotides: TGTGCCAGCAGCCCTGGGACAGCCACTCAGAACACTGAAGCTTTCTTT.